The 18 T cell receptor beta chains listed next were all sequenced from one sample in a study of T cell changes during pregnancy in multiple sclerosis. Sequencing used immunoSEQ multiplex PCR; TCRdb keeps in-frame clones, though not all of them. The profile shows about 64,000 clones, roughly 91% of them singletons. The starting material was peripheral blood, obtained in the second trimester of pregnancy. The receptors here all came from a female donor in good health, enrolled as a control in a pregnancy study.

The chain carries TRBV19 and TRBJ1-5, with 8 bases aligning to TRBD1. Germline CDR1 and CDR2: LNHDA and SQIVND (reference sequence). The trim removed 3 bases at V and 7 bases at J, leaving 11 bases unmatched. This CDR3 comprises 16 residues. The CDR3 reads CASSMAGQAFKQPQHF. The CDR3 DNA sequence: TGTGCCAGTAGTATGGCGGGACAGGCCTTCAAACAGCCCCAGCATTTT.

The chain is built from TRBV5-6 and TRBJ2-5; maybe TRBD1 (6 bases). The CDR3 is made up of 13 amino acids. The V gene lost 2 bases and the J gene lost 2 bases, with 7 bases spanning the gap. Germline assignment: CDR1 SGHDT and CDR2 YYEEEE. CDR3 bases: TGTGCCAGCAGCTTACAGGGTCAAGAGACCCAGTACTTC. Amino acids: CASSLQGQETQYF. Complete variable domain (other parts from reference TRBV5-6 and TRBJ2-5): DAGVTQSPTHLIKTRGQQVTLRCSPKSGHDTVSWYQQALGQGPQFIFQYYEEEERQRGNFPDRFSGHQFPNYSSELNVNALLLGDSALYLCASSLQGQETQYFGPGTRLLVL.

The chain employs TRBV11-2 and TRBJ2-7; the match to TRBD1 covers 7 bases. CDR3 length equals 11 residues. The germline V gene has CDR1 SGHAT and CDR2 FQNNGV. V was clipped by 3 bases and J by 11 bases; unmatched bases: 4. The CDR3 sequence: CASSLTGLEYF. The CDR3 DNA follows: TGTGCCAGCAGCTTGACAGGGCTTGAGTACTTC.

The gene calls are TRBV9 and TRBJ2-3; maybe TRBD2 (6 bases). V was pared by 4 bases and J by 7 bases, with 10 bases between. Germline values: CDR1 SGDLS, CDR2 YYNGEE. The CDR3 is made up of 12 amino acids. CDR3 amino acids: CASSSGLYTQYF. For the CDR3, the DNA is TGTGCCAGCAGCTCCGGACTATATACGCAGTATTTT.

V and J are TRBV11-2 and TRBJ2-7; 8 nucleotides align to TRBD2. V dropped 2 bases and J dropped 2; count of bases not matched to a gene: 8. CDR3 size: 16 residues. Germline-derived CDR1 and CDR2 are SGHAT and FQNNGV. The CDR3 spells CASSLLETSATYEQYF. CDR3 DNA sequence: TGTGCCAGCAGCTTATTGGAGACTAGCGCAACCTACGAGCAGTACTTC.

CDR3 sequence: CASSEWQGSTSSYEQYF. The CDR3 bases are TGTGCCAGCAGTGAGTGGCAGGGGTCTACCTCCTCCTACGAGCAGTACTTC. This rearrangement joins TRBV25-1 to TRBJ2-7; weak D call: TRBD1 (6 bases). The CDR3 consists of 17 residues. Germline CDR1 and CDR2: MGHDK and SYGVNS. Trimming removed 3 bases from V and 0 bases from J, with 18 bases in between.

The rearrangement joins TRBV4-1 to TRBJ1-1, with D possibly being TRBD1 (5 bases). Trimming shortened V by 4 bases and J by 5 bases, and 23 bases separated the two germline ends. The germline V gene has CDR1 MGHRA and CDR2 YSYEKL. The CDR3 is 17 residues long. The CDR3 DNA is TGCGCCAGCAGCCCGATTGGCCAGGGATGGGTGAGGACTGAAGCTTTCTTT. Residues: CASSPIGQGWVRTEAFF.

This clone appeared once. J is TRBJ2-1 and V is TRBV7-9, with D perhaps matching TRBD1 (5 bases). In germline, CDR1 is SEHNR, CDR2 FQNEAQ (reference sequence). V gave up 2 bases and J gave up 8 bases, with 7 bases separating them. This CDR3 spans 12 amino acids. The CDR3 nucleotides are TGTGCCAGCAGCTTAATAGGGGATGAGCAGTTCTTC. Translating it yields CASSLIGDEQFF.

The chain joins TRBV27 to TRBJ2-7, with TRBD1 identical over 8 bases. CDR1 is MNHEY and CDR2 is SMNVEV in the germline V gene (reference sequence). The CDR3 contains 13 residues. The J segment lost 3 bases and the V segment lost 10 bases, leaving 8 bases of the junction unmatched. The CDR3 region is CATKTGVSYEQYF. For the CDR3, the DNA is TGTGCCACGAAGACAGGGGTTAGCTACGAGCAGTACTTC.

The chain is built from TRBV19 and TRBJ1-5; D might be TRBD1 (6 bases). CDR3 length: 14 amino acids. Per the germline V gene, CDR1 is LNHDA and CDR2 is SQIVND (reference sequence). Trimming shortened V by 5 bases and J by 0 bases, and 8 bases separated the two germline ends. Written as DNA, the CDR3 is TGTGCCAGTAGTCCACAGGGTAGCAATCAGCCCCAGCATTTT. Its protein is CASSPQGSNQPQHF.

The CDR3 region has the DNA TGTGCCAGCAGCATATTTGGCAATCAGCCCCAGCATTTT. Its translation: CASSIFGNQPQHF. The V call is TRBV4-2, the J call TRBJ1-5; D is unresolved. Germline CDR1 LGHNA, CDR2 YNFKEQ. V was clipped by 5 bases and J by 2 bases, with 7 bases between them. The CDR3 consists of 13 residues.

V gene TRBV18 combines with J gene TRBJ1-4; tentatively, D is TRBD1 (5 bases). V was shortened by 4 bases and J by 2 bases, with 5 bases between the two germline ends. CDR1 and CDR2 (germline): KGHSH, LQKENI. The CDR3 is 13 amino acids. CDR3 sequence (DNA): TGTGCCAGCTCACAGGGGACTAATGAAAAACTGTTTTTT. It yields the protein CASSQGTNEKLFF.

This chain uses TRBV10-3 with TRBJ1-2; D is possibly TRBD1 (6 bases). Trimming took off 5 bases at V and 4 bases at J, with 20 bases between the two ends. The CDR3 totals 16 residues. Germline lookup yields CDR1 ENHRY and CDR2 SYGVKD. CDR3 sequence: CAISKEYRGAGYGYTF. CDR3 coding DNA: TGTGCCATCAGTAAGGAGTATCGGGGGGCGGGCTATGGCTACACCTTC.

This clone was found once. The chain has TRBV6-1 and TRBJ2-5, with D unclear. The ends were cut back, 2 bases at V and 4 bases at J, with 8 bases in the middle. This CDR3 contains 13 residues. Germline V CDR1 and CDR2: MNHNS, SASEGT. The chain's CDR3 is CASSESFVETQYF. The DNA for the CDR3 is TGTGCCAGCAGTGAATCTTTCGTAGAGACCCAGTACTTC.

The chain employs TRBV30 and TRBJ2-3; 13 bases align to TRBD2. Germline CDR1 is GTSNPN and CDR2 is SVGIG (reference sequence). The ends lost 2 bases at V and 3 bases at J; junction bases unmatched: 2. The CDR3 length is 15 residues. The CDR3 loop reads CAWSSLAGGTDTQYF. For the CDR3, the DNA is TGTGCCTGGAGTTCACTAGCGGGGGGGACAGATACGCAGTATTTT.

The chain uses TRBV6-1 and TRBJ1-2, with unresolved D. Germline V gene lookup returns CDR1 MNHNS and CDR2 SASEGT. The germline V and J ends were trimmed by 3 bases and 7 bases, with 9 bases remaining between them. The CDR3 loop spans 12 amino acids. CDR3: CASSDEGGGYTF. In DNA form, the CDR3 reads TGTGCCAGCAGTGACGAGGGCGGTGGCTACACCTTC.

CDR3 sequence reads: CASSIADRGYGYTF. Here the CDR3 DNA reads TGTGCCAGTAGTATAGCAGACAGGGGGTATGGCTACACCTTC. This rearrangement joins TRBV19 to TRBJ1-2; 9 bases match TRBD1. CDR1 and CDR2 (germline): LNHDA, SQIVND (reference sequence). Trimming removed 1 base from V and 5 bases from J; junction bases left unmatched: 2. The CDR3 is made up of 14 amino acids.

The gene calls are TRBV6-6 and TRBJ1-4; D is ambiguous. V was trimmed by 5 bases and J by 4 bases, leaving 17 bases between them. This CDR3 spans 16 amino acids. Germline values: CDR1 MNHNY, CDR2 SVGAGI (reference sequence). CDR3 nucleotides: TGTGCCAGCAGTGGCCTTGGGGAGGATTTTAATGAAAAACTGTTTTTT. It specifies CASSGLGEDFNEKLFF.